These 2 T cell receptor beta chains were sequenced from one sample in a study of post-analysis software for immune sequencing data. TCR beta cDNA libraries included unique molecular identifiers. One entry per CDR3 protein results from TCRdb running MiXCR on the PCR reads. The data contain approximately 730,000 distinct CDR3 sequences, 30% of them singletons. Antigens for these TCRs are unknown. Study-level findings and limits: The five TRBV segments detected at higher frequency in patients than in controls included TRBV5-6, TRBV5-1 and TRBV20-1.

The specimen was blood. The source of these receptors is a girl aged 10 to 17 with multiple sclerosis.

The chain joins TRBV5-1 to TRBJ2-5; the match to TRBD2 covers 7 bases. Per germline, CDR1 SGHRS and CDR2 YFSETQ. The CDR3 sequence is 17 residues long. The V and J ends lost 0 bases and 1 base, in that order; junction bases with no gene match: 9. CDR3 DNA: TGCGCCAGCAGCTTGGGACTAGCCGGGATACTCCAAGAGACCCAGTACTTC. Residues: CASSLGLAGILQETQYF. Looking up the rest from reference TRBV5-1 and TRBJ2-5 gives the full variable domain: KAGVTQTPRYLIKTRGQQVTLSCSPISGHRSVSWYQQTPGQGLQFLFEYFSETQRNKGNFPGRFSGRQFSNSRSEMNVSTLELGDSALYLCASSLGLAGILQETQYFGPGTRLLVL.

This clonotype was observed a handful of times. The chain uses TRBV27 and TRBJ1-1; tentatively, D is TRBD1 (6 bases). The germline V gene encodes CDR1 MNHEY and CDR2 SMNVEV (reference sequence). The length of the CDR3 is 15 residues. Deletions cut 5 bases from V and 0 bases from J, with 13 bases between. This CDR3 is CASSAHRAMNTEAFF. DNA for the CDR3: TGTGCCAGCAGTGCCCACAGGGCGATGAACACTGAAGCTTTCTTT.